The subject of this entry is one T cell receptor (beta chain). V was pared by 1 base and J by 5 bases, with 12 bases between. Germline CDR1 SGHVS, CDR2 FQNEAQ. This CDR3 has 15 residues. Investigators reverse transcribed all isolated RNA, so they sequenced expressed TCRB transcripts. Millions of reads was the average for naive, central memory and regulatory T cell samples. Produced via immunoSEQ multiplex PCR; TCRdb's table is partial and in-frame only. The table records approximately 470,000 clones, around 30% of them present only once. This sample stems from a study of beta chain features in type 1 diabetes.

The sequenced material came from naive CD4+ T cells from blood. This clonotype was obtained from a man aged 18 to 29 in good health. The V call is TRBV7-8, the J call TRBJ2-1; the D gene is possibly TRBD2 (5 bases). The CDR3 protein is CASSLVRTFDNEQFF. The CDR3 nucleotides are TGTGCCAGCAGCTTAGTAAGGACTTTTGACAATGAGCAGTTCTTC.